This T cell receptor beta chain originates from a study of blood T cell repertoires in COVID-19. Measured with immunoSEQ multiplex PCR; TCRdb has only the in-frame clones, and not every one. The data show 120,000 or so clones, over 75% seen once. Per germline, CDR1 SGHRS and CDR2 YFSETQ. This CDR3 has 16 amino acids. V was cut by 4 bases and J by 1 base, with 17 bases left in between. The specimen was peripheral blood. The TCR originated in an elderly woman with acute or convalescent COVID-19. This chain connects TRBV5-1 to TRBJ1-1, with D tentatively TRBD1 (6 bases). This CDR3 reads CASSLGQPWGNTEAFF. CDR3 nucleotides: TGCGCCAGCAGCCTTGGACAGCCCTGGGGGAACACTGAAGCTTTCTTT.